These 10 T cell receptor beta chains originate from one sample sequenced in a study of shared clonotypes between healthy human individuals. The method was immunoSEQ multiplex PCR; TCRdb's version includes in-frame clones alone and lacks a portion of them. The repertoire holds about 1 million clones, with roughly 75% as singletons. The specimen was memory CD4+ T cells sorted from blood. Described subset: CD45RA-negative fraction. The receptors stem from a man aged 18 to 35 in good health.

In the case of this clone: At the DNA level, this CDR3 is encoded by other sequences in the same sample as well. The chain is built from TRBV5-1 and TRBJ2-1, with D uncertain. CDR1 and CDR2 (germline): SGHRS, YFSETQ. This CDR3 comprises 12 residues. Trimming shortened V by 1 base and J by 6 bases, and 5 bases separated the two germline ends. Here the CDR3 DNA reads TGCGCCAGCAGCTTGTCCGGCAATGAGCAGTTCTTC. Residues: CASSLSGNEQFF.

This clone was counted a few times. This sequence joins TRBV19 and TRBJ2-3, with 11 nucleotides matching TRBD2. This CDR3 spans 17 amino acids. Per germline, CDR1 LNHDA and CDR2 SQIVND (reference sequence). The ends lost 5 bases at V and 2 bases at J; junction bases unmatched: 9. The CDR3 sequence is CASSLRALAGATDTQYF. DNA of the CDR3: TGTGCCAGTAGTCTGAGGGCACTAGCGGGAGCCACAGATACGCAGTATTTT.

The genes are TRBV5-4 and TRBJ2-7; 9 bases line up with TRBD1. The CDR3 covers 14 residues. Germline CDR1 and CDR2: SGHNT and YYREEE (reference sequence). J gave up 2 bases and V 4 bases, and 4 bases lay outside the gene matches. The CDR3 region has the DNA TGTGCCAGCAGCCCCGGGGACAGGGCCTACGAGCAGTACTTC. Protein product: CASSPGDRAYEQYF.

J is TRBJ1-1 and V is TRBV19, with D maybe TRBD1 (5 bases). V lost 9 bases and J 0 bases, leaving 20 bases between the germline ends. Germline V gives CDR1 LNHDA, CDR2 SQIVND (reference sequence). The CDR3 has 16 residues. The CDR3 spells CASSRVFGGMNTEAFF. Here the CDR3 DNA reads TGTGCCAGCTCCCGGGTCTTCGGGGGGATGAACACTGAAGCTTTCTTT. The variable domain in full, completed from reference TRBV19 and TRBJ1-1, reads DGGITQSPKYLFRKEGQNVTLSCEQNLNHDAMYWYRQDPGQGLRLIYYSQIVNDFQKGDIAEGYSVSREKKESFPLTVTSAQKNPTAFYLCASSRVFGGMNTEAFFGQGTRLTVV.

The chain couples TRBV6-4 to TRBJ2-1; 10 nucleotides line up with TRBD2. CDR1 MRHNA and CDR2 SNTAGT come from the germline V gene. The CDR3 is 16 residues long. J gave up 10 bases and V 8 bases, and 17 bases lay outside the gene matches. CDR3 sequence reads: CASSWGGLAAPGEQFF. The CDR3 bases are TGTGCCAGCTCCTGGGGAGGACTAGCGGCCCCGGGGGAGCAGTTCTTC.

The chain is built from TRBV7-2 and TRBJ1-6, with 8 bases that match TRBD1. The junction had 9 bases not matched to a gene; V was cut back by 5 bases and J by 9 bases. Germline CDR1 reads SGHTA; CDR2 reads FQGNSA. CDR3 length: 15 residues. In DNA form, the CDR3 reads TGTGCCAGCAGCGCTACACAGGGGGGAAGTTCACCCCTCCACTTT. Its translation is CASSATQGGSSPLHF. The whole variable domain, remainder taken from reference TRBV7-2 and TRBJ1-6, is GAGVSQSPSNKVTEKGKDVELRCDPISGHTALYWYRQSLGQGLEFLIYFQGNSAPDKSGLPSDRFSAERTGGSVSTLTIQRTQQEDSAVYLCASSATQGGSSPLHFGNGTRLTVT.

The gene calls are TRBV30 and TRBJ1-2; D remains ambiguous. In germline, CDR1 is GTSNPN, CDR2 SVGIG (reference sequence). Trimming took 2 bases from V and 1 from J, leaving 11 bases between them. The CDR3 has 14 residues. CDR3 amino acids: CAWSSSHGNYGYTF. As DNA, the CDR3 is TGTGCCTGGAGTTCGTCCCATGGTAACTATGGCTACACCTTC.

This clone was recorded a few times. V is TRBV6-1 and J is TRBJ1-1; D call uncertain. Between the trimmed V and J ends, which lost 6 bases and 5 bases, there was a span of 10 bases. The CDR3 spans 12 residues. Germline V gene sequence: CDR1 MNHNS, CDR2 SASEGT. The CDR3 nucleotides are TGTGCCAGCAGCTTCGGGCTGACTGAAGCTTTCTTT. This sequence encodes CASSFGLTEAFF.

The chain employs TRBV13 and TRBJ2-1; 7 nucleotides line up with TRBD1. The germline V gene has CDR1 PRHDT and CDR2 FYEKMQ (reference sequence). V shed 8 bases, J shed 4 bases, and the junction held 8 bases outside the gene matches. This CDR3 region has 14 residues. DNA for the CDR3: TGTGCCAGCCGTAGGGGACAGCCATACAATGAGCAGTTCTTC. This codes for CASRRGQPYNEQFF.

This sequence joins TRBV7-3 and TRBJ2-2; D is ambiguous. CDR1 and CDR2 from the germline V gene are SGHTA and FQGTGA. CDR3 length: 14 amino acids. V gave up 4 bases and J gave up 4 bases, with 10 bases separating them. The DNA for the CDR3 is TGTGCCAGCAGCTGGGTCGGATCCACCGGGGAGCTGTTTTTT. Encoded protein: CASSWVGSTGELFF.